This record concerns one T cell receptor beta chain sequence. Its antigen remains unidentified. The CDR3 is made up of 16 amino acids. Germline CDR1 reads MDHEN; CDR2 reads SYDVKM. Trimming took off 3 bases at V and 0 bases at J, with 14 bases between the two ends. This sample stems from a study of shared clonotypes between healthy human individuals. Study observations and caveats: Specimens sampled were limited to blood, with tissue repertoires likely differing.

Here immunoSEQ multiplex PCR was the method, and the copy in TCRdb shows in-frame clones only, minus some. The table has 600,000 to 800,000 clones, around 70% seen once. Caucasian adults residing in Nashville, Tennessee made up all the donors. The study separated CD4+ cells into CD45RA+ naive and CD45RA-negative memory subsets. This receptor was obtained from a woman aged 25 to 39 in good health. The sequencing sample was made of memory CD4+ T cells sorted from blood. Subset here: CD45RA-negative fraction. V and J are TRBV28 and TRBJ1-2; D gene ambiguous. This chain's CDR3 is CASSFPRVGANYGYTF. The CDR3, as DNA: TGTGCCAGCAGTTTCCCTCGGGTCGGAGCTAACTATGGCTACACCTTC.